The following is a T cell receptor beta chain sequence with its context. The antigen is unknown. The sample is drawn from a study of T-cell memory formation after mild COVID-19. The study, taken as a whole, reports: Researchers could not confirm that second-wave clones peaking on day 37 targeted SARS-CoV-2. A second wave expanding day 15 to 37 was CD4+-biased; contracting clones were balanced.

5'RACE with constant-segment primers built TCRalpha and TCRbeta cDNA libraries with UMIs. TCRdb re-called the 5' RACE reads with MiXCR, one entry per CDR3 protein. The sample comprises about half a million distinct CDR3 sequences, over 15% of which are singletons, and about 12% rests with the top ten. The germline V gene encodes CDR1 LGHDT and CDR2 YNNKEL (reference sequence). This CDR3 has 15 residues. The trim removed 6 bases at V and 3 bases at J, leaving 9 bases unmatched. This TCR was recovered from an adult woman who had mild COVID-19 (a few samples of this study predate the infection). Cell type and time point are not known. Sequencing used PBMCs or a T cell subset sorted from them (not recorded which). This chain joins TRBV3-1 and TRBJ2-7, with 9 bases that match TRBD1. The CDR3 protein is CASRLRTGEFYEQYF. The CDR3, as DNA: TGTGCCAGCAGACTTCGGACAGGGGAATTCTACGAGCAGTACTTC.